This entry lists 18 T cell receptor beta chains sequenced from one sample in a study of blood T cells in healthy people across ages. Through a sample-barcoded 5' primer and a J-beta primer mix, a second PCR was run for 7 to 11 cycles. TCRdb fed the 5' RACE reads into MiXCR, producing one record per CDR3 protein. This sample has approximately 1.5 million distinct CDR3 sequences, with approximately 39% found just once. Sequencing input: blood. The receptor set was obtained from a woman under 30 in good health.

With regard to this clonotype: A much larger clonotype is one base distant, so this may be a read error. The rearrangement uses TRBV4-1 and TRBJ2-5; the D gene could be TRBD1 or TRBD2 (6 bases each). The CDR3 sequence is 15 residues long. Germline CDR1 reads MGHRA; CDR2 reads YSYEKL. The V and J ends lost 0 bases and 6 bases respectively, with 14 bases between them. In DNA, the CDR3 is TGCGCCAGCAGCCAAGATCATGGGGGGCCCAAGACCCAGTACTTC. Protein product: CASSQDHGGPKTQYF.

The V gene is TRBV9, the J gene TRBJ2-7; D is perhaps TRBD1 (5 bases). Per the germline V gene, CDR1 is SGDLS and CDR2 is YYNGEE. CDR3 size: 18 residues. Trimming took 3 bases from V and 3 from J, leaving 25 bases between them. Here the CDR3 DNA reads TGTGCCAGCAGCGCGGACAAGTCCCAGGGCGTTCCAATCTACGAGCAGTACTTC. It codes for CASSADKSQGVPIYEQYF.

CDR3 sequence reads: CASSSPGLIDTQYF. CDR3 DNA sequence: TGTGCCAGCAGTTCCCCGGGACTAATAGATACGCAGTATTTT. J is TRBJ2-3 and V is TRBV12-3 or TRBV12-4; TRBD2 agrees at 7 bases. CDR3 size: 14 residues. Unmatched junction bases numbered 6, after V lost 4 bases and J lost 5 bases.

The chain recombines TRBV29-1 with TRBJ2-2, with a tentative D call TRBD2 (7 bases). Germline loops: CDR1 SQVTM, CDR2 ANQGSEA. V lost 4 bases and J 2 bases, leaving 11 bases between the germline ends. The CDR3 extends over 14 amino acids. The CDR3, as DNA: TGCAGCGTTGCGCGGGGGCCAAACACCGGGGAGCTGTTTTTT. This encodes CSVARGPNTGELFF.

This clonotype occurred a few times. J is TRBJ1-2 and V is TRBV5-1; a weak D match, TRBD1 (6 bases). Germline V lookup: CDR1 SGHRS, CDR2 YFSETQ. Trimming removed 2 bases from V and 5 bases from J, with 13 bases in between. CDR3 length: 14 amino acids. In DNA form, the CDR3 reads TGCGCCAGCAGCTTCGGGGGGGGCCATTATGGCTACACCTTC. Amino acids: CASSFGGGHYGYTF.

This clonotype has more than one count but fewer than ten. The J gene is TRBJ2-3, the V gene TRBV4-3; 10 bases line up with TRBD2. Germline loops: CDR1 LGHNA, CDR2 YSLEER. CDR3 size: 17 residues. The ends lost 1 base at V and 0 bases at J; junction bases unmatched: 4. The CDR3 DNA follows: TGCGCCAGCAGCCAAGTACTAGCGGGGTCTAGCACAGATACGCAGTATTTT. Amino acids: CASSQVLAGSSTDTQYF.

Note on this clonotype: Since a much larger clone is just one base distant, this may be a read error. This rearrangement joins TRBV4-2 to TRBJ2-1; 9 nucleotides line up with TRBD2. This CDR3 has 17 residues. Germline lookup yields CDR1 LGHNA and CDR2 YNFKEQ. The V and J ends lost 0 bases and 6 bases, in that order; junction bases with no gene match: 9. The CDR3 DNA reads as TGTGCCAGCAGCCAAGAAGGTTCGGCTAGCGGGACCAATGAGCAGTTCTTC. It specifies CASSQEGSASGTNEQFF.

The V call is TRBV5-1, the J call TRBJ2-7; unclear D gene. In germline, CDR1 is SGHRS, CDR2 YFSETQ. The CDR3 extends over 17 amino acids. V was trimmed by 0 bases and J by 1 base, leaving 17 bases between them. The CDR3 loop is CASSLEGLWGYSYEQYF. In DNA form, the CDR3 reads TGCGCCAGCAGCTTGGAAGGGTTGTGGGGTTATTCCTACGAGCAGTACTTC.

V is TRBV12-3 or TRBV12-4 and J is TRBJ2-1, with unresolved D. Near its end, the DNA agrees better with TRBJ2-7, so the J call may be wrong. The CDR3 sequence is 16 residues long. The DNA for the CDR3 is TGTGCCAGCAGTTTTATCCGCGGATTATTCTACAATGAGCAGTACTTC. Translation: CASSFIRGLFYNEQYF.

This chain uses TRBV27 with TRBJ2-3; D tentatively fits TRBD1 or TRBD2 (5 bases each). The CDR3 contains 13 residues. Looked up from germline, CDR1 is MNHEY and CDR2 is SMNVEV (reference sequence). V lost 4 bases and J lost 8, with 13 bases in between. The CDR3 DNA reads TGTGCCAGCAGTTCCGGGACCCCCGGTACGCAGTATTTT. It is translated as CASSSGTPGTQYF.

This rearrangement joins TRBV3-1 to TRBJ2-5; the match to TRBD1 covers 8 bases. The DNA end is more similar to TRBJ2-7, so the J call may be wrong. Germline-derived CDR1 and CDR2 are LGHDT and YNNKEL (reference sequence). The CDR3 is 14 amino acids. Here the CDR3 DNA reads TGTGCCAGCAGCCCTGGGGACAGGCGCTACGAGCAGTACTTC. Protein: CASSPGDRRYEQYF.

The chain uses TRBV11-1 and TRBJ2-5; no firm D call. V was clipped by 5 bases and J by 3 bases, with 10 bases between them. The CDR3 totals 13 residues. In germline, CDR1 is SGHAT, CDR2 FQDESV (reference sequence). The CDR3 nucleotides are TGTGCCAGCAGCCCAAGGAAAGAAGAGACCCAGTACTTC. Its translation: CASSPRKEETQYF.

The CDR3 DNA follows: TGTGCCAGCCGAAGAGCCGCATCCTACGAGCAGTACTTC. Translation: CASRRAASYEQYF. This rearrangement joins TRBV3-1 to TRBJ2-7; D ambiguous. Germline values: CDR1 LGHDT, CDR2 YNNKEL (reference sequence). The CDR3 spans 13 residues. With 8 bases removed from V and 1 base from J, the gap between germline ends came to 12 bases.

The V call is TRBV30, the J call TRBJ1-1; D remains unclear. The germline V and J ends were trimmed by 4 bases and 7 bases, with 16 bases remaining between them. Germline-derived CDR1 and CDR2 are GTSNPN and SVGIG (reference sequence). The CDR3 runs 13 residues. The CDR3 bases are TGTGCCTGGACTTGTCGCGGCCTCAGTGAAGCTTTCTTT. Its translation: CAWTCRGLSEAFF.

The rearrangement uses TRBV20-1 and TRBJ2-3, with 8 bases that match TRBD2. Per germline, CDR1 DFQATT and CDR2 SNEGSKA (reference sequence). With V trimmed by 6 bases and J by 11 bases, 13 bases remained unmatched. This CDR3 contains 13 residues. This CDR3 is CSARRVAGTRQYF. In DNA, the CDR3 is TGCAGTGCAAGGAGGGTTGCGGGGACTAGGCAGTATTTT.

The chain uses TRBV9 and TRBJ2-5; a possible D gene is TRBD2 (6 bases). The CDR3 consists of 14 residues. V shed 1 base and J shed 11 bases, with 18 bases lying between them. Germline CDR1 SGDLS, CDR2 YYNGEE. Here the CDR3 DNA reads TGTGCCAGCAGCGTAACGGGAGCATACAATGAGCAGTACTTC. Its translation: CASSVTGAYNEQYF.

The sample holds a few counts of this clonotype. The rearrangement joins TRBV9 to TRBJ2-5; possible D gene TRBD2, 5 bases. V lost 0 bases to trimming and J lost 11 bases, with 11 bases between them. In germline, CDR1 is SGDLS, CDR2 YYNGEE. This CDR3 region has 12 residues. The CDR3 nucleotides read TGTGCCAGCAGCGTAGACAGCGGTCAGCAGTACTTC. Translated: CASSVDSGQQYF.

Written as DNA, the CDR3 is TGCAGTGCCCAGGGTTCCCTAAATCAGCCCCAGCATTTT. As protein: CSAQGSLNQPQHF. This chain uses TRBV20-1 with TRBJ1-5, with a weak D call TRBD1 (5 bases). V lost 6 bases and J lost 4, with 13 bases in between. Per the germline V gene, CDR1 is DFQATT and CDR2 is SNEGSKA (reference sequence). The CDR3 length is 13 residues.